This T cell receptor (beta chain) was sequenced during a study of blood T cell repertoires in COVID-19. Overall study context: Material from acute and convalescent COVID-19 was sourced from the United States, Italy and Spain.

The sample holds a few counts of this clone. V lost 5 bases and J lost 5, with 15 bases in between. Germline V gives CDR1 SGHTA, CDR2 FQGNSA. The CDR3 spans 14 residues. TCRdb's copy holds only in-frame clones and misses some; the assay was immunoSEQ multiplex PCR. The sample lists 380,000 or so clones, 70% to 90% occurring once. The clonotype comes from a woman in her twenties or thirties with acute COVID-19. The sequenced material came from PBMCs or T cells enriched from blood (not recorded which). The rearrangement uses TRBV7-2 and TRBJ1-1; D perhaps matches TRBD1 (6 bases). CDR3 DNA: TGTGCCAGCAGCAAACAGGGTTCCCGGACTGAAGCTTTCTTT. It codes for CASSKQGSRTEAFF.